This entry lists 19 T cell receptor beta chains sequenced from one sample in a study of T cells expressing NK-cell markers. TCRdb re-called the 5' RACE reads; every CDR3 protein appears as one record, without DNA. This sample contains 150,000 to 180,000 distinct CDR3 sequences. The material sequenced was blood T cells: a sorted CD56 or NKG2C T cell subset, CD4+ or CD8+ T cells, or bulk PBMC T cells (not recorded which). These TCRs come from a woman in her 50s in good health.

The rearrangement joins TRBV11-1 to TRBJ2-1; as DNA is missing, the TRBD2 call by TCRdb cannot be tested. The germline V gene has CDR1 SGHAT and CDR2 FQDESV (reference sequence). The CDR3 is 17 residues long. The CDR3 spells CASSSYPSGNSYNEQFF.

The chain joins TRBV7-8 to TRBJ2-1; lacking DNA, the TRBD2 call made by TCRdb goes unchecked. Germline V gene sequence: CDR1 SGHVS, CDR2 FQNEAQ. CDR3 length: 15 residues. The CDR3 is CASEVGEVGYNEQFF.

This chain links TRBV25-1 with TRBJ2-1; TCRdb indicates TRBD1, and absent DNA this call remains unverified. The CDR3 has 15 residues. The germline CDR1 and CDR2 sequences are MGHDK and SYGVNS. The CDR3 region is CASESDDRGQWGQFF. Looking up the rest from reference TRBV25-1 and TRBJ2-1 gives the full variable domain: EADIYQTPRYLVIGTGKKITLECSQTMGHDKMYWYQQDPGMELHLIHYSYGVNSTEKGDLSSESTVSRIRTEHFPLTLESARPSHTSQYLCASESDDRGQWGQFFGPGTRLTVL.

The J gene is TRBJ2-7, the V gene TRBV27. This CDR3 contains 13 residues. The germline gives CDR1 MNHEY, CDR2 SMNVEV (reference sequence). The CDR3 sequence: CASSFISSGEQYF.

The rearrangement links TRBV10-1 to TRBJ1-1. Germline V gene sequence: CDR1 WNHNN, CDR2 SYGVQD (reference sequence). This CDR3 has 14 residues. CDR3 region: CASSPRGGRTEAFF.

This chain links TRBV2 with TRBJ1-1; TCRdb's D call of TRBD1 is untestable without DNA. This CDR3 has 14 amino acids. Looked up from germline, CDR1 is SNHLY and CDR2 is FYNNEI. This CDR3 is CASILEGTLSEAFF.

CDR3 protein: CASSQEVGAGGDTQYF. The rearrangement joins TRBV4-2 to TRBJ2-3; TCRdb designates TRBD1, a call that cannot be tested without DNA. Germline V gene data show CDR1 as LGHNA and CDR2 as YNFKEQ. The CDR3 contains 16 residues.

The chain employs TRBV7-9 and TRBJ2-1; the TRBD2 assignment by TCRdb is unverifiable without DNA. The germline gives CDR1 SEHNR, CDR2 FQNEAQ (reference sequence). This CDR3 is built from 15 residues. The CDR3 sequence: CASSARLAGNTEQFF.

The J gene is TRBJ2-1, the V gene TRBV7-9; absent DNA, TCRdb's TRBD2 call cannot be checked. The CDR3 has 18 residues. Looked up from germline, CDR1 is SEHNR and CDR2 is FQNEAQ (reference sequence). This chain's CDR3 is CASSPLIGRGSGYNEQFF.

The chain carries TRBV24-1 and TRBJ2-2; TCRdb returns TRBD1, unconfirmable since there is no DNA. Germline V gene data show CDR1 as KGHDR and CDR2 as SFDVKD. This CDR3 has 14 amino acids. CDR3 region: CATGGVRDTGELFF.

J is TRBJ2-3 and V is TRBV7-8; TCRdb lists TRBD1, though no DNA is available to test this call. Germline CDR1 is SGHVS and CDR2 is FQNEAQ. This CDR3 contains 13 residues. The CDR3 sequence: CASMERGTDTQYF.

The chain uses TRBV7-9 and TRBJ2-1; the TCRdb D gene call, TRBD2, has no DNA to confirm it. The CDR3 is made up of 14 amino acids. The germline V gene encodes CDR1 SEHNR and CDR2 FQNEAQ (reference sequence). The CDR3 reads CASSFGGSRDEQFF.

The genes are TRBV15 and TRBJ2-7; TCRdb's D call of TRBD2 is untestable without DNA. This CDR3 comprises 15 residues. Germline V gene lookup returns CDR1 LNHNV and CDR2 YYDKDF (reference sequence). This CDR3 reads CATSIRASGTYEQYF.

This chain links TRBV27 with TRBJ2-7. Germline-derived CDR1 and CDR2 are MNHEY and SMNVEV (reference sequence). CDR3 length: 16 residues. CDR3 residues: CASSFSNGDRTYEQYF.

V and J are TRBV3-1 and TRBJ2-3. Germline CDR1 is LGHDT and CDR2 is YNNKEL (reference sequence). This CDR3 contains 14 residues. CDR3 protein: CASSQDSPRDTQYF.

The CDR3: CATKPTSGRALEQFF. This chain uses TRBV24-1 with TRBJ2-1; TCRdb calls TRBD2, which cannot be checked without DNA. The germline CDR1 and CDR2 sequences are KGHDR and SFDVKD. This CDR3 is 15 amino acids long.

The chain carries TRBV6-5 and TRBJ1-5; without DNA, the TCRdb call of TRBD1 cannot be checked. The CDR3 loop spans 19 amino acids. Germline values: CDR1 MNHEY, CDR2 SVGAGI. The CDR3: CASSRNWDSNSYSNQPQHF.

CDR3 sequence: CASSLSAGWTDTQYF. V gene TRBV5-5 combines with J gene TRBJ2-3; the D call from TCRdb, TRBD2, cannot be confirmed without DNA. The germline V gene has CDR1 SGHKS and CDR2 YYEKEE (reference sequence). The CDR3 is 15 residues long.

The chain joins TRBV4-1 to TRBJ1-5. Germline CDR1 and CDR2: MGHRA and YSYEKL. There are 15 residues in the CDR3. The CDR3 reads CASSQSPGGGQPQHF.